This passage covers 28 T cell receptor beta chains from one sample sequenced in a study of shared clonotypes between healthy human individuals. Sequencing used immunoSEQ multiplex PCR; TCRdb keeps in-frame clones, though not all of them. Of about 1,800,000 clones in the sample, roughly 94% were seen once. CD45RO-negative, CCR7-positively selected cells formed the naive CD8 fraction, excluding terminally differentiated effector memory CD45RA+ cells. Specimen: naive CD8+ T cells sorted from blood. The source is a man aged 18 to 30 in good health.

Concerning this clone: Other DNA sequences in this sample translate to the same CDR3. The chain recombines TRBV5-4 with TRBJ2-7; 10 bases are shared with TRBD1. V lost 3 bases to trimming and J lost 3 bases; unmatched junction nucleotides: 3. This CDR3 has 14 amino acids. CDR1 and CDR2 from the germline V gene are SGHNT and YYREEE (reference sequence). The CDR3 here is CASSWDRGSYEQYF. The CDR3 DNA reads TGTGCCAGCAGCTGGGACAGGGGTAGCTACGAGCAGTACTTC.

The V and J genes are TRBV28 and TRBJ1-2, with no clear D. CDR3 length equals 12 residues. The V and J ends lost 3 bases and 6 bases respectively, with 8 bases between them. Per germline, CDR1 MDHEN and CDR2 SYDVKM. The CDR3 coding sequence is TGTGCCAGCAGTTTTAAGGGTCATGGCTACACCTTC. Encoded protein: CASSFKGHGYTF.

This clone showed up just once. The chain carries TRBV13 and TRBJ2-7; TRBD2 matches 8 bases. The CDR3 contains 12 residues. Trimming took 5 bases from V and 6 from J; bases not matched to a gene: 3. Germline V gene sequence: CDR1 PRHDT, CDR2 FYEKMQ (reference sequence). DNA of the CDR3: TGTGCCAGCAGCCGGCGGGGGGCCGAGCAGTACTTC. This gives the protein CASSRRGAEQYF. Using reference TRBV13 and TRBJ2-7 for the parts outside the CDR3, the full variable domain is AAGVIQSPRHLIKEKRETATLKCYPIPRHDTVYWYQQGPGQDPQFLISFYEKMQSDKGSIPDRFSAQQFSDYHSELNMSSLELGDSALYFCASSRRGAEQYFGPGTRLTVT.

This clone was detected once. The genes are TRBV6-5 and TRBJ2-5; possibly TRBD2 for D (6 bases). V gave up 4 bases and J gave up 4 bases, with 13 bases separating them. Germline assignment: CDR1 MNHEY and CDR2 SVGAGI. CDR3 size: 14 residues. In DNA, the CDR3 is TGTGCCAGCAGTTCCGGACTAACGCCAGAGACCCAGTACTTC. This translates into CASSSGLTPETQYF.

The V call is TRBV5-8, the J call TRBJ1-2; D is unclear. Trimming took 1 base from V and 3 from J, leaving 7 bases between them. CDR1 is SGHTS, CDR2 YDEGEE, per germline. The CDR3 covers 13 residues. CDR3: CASSLLEDYGYTF. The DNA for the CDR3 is TGTGCCAGCAGCTTGTTAGAGGACTATGGCTACACCTTC.

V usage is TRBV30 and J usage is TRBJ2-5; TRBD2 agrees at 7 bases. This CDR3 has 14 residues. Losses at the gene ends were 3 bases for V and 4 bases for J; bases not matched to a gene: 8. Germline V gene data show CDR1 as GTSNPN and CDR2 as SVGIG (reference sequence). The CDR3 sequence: CAWRARLARETQYF. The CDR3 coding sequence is TGTGCCTGGAGGGCTAGACTAGCCCGAGAGACCCAGTACTTC.

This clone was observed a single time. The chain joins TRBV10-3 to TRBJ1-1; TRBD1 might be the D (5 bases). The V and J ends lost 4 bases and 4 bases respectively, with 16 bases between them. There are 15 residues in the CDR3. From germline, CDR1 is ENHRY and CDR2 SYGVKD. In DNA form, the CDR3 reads TGTGCCATCAGTGGGAGGGCAGGGACGTTCACTGAAGCTTTCTTT. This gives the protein CAISGRAGTFTEAFF.

CDR3 residues: CAIASTAGSYEQYF. Written as DNA, the CDR3 is TGTGCCATCGCAAGTACAGCGGGGTCCTACGAGCAGTACTTC. This chain joins TRBV2 and TRBJ2-7; 7 nucleotides align to TRBD2. CDR1 SNHLY and CDR2 FYNNEI come from the germline V gene. This CDR3 comprises 14 residues. V lost 10 bases to trimming and J lost 1 base; unmatched junction nucleotides: 10.

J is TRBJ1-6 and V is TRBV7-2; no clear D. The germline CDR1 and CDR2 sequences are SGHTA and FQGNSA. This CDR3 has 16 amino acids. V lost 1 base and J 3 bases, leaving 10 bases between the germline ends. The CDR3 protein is CASSLVSLDYNSPLHF. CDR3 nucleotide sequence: TGTGCCAGCAGCTTAGTATCTCTGGACTATAATTCACCCCTCCACTTT.

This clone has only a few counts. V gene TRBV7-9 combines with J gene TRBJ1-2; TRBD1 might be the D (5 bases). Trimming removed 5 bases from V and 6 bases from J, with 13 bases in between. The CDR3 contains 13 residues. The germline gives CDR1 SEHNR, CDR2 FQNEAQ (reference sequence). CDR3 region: CASSLTGTDGYTF. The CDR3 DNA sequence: TGTGCCAGCAGCCTAACCGGGACGGATGGCTACACCTTC.

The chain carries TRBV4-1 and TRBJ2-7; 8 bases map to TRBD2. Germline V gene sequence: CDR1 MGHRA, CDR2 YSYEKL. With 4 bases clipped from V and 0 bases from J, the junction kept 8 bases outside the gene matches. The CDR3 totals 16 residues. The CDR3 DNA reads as TGCGCCAGCAGCCCCGGACTAGCCGCTATCTCCTACGAGCAGTACTTC. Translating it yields CASSPGLAAISYEQYF.

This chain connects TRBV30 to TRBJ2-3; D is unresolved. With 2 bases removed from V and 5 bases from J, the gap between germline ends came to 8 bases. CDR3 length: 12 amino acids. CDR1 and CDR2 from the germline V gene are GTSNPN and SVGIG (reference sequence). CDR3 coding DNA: TGTGCCTGGAGTATACTGGGAGATACGCAGTATTTT. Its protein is CAWSILGDTQYF.

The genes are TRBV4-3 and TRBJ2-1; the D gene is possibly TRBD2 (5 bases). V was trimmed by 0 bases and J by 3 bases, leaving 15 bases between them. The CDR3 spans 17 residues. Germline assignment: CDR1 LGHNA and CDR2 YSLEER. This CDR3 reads CASSQDLEGLFYNEQFF. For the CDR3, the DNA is TGCGCCAGCAGCCAAGATCTTGAGGGTTTGTTCTACAATGAGCAGTTCTTC.

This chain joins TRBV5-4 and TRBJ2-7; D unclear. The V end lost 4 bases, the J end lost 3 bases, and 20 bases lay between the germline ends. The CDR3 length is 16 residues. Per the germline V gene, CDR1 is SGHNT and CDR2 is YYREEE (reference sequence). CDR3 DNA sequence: TGTGCCAGCAGCCCTCCGTTAGGCCTCGGACGCTACGAGCAGTACTTC. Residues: CASSPPLGLGRYEQYF.

The CDR3 protein is CASSMMRQGAYNEQFF. The CDR3, as DNA: TGCGCCAGCAGCATGATGCGACAGGGGGCCTACAATGAGCAGTTCTTC. The chain couples TRBV5-1 to TRBJ2-1; 9 nucleotides match TRBD1. V shed 4 bases and J 2 bases; nucleotides not matched to a gene: 7. This CDR3 has 16 amino acids. In germline, CDR1 is SGHRS, CDR2 YFSETQ.

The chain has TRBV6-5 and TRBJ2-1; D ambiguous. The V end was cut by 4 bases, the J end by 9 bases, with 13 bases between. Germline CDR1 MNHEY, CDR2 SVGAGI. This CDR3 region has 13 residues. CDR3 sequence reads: CASSFLGTPEQFF. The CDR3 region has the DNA TGTGCCAGCAGTTTCTTAGGAACTCCTGAGCAGTTCTTC.

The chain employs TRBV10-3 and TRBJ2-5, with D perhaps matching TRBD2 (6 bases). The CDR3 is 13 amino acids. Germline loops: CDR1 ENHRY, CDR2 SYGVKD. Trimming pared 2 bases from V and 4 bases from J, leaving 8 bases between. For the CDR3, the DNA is TGTGCCATCAGTGAGGGCGGGGTAGAGACCCAGTACTTC. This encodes CAISEGGVETQYF.

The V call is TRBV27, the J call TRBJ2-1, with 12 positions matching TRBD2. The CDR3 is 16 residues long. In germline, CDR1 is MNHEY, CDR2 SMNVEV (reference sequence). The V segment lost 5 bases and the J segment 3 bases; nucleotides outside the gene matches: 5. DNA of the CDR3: TGTGCCAGCAGTCAGACTAGCGGGAGCCTCTACAATGAGCAGTTCTTC. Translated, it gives CASSQTSGSLYNEQFF.

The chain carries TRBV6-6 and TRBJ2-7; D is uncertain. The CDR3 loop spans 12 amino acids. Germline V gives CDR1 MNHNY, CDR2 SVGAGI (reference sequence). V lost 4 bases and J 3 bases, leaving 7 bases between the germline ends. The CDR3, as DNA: TGTGCCAGCAGTTCCCCCAGCTACGAGCAGTACTTC. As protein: CASSSPSYEQYF.

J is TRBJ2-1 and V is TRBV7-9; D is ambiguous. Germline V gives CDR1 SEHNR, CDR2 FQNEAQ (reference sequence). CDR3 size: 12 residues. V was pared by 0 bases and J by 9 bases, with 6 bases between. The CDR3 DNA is TGTGCCAGCAGCTTAGCGGCTAGTGAGCAGTTCTTC. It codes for CASSLAASEQFF. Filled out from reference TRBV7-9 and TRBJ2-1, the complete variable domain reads DTGVSQNPRHKITKRGQNVTFRCDPISEHNRLYWYRQTLGQGPEFLTYFQNEAQLEKSRLLSDRFSAERPKGSFSTLEIQRTEQGDSAMYLCASSLAASEQFFGPGTRLTVL.

The chain's CDR3 is CASSLNSVPLWGYTF. The DNA of the CDR3 is TGTGCCAGCAGCTTAAACTCTGTGCCCTTATGGGGCTACACCTTC. The V gene is TRBV7-9, the J gene TRBJ1-2; D is ambiguous. Per the germline V gene, CDR1 is SEHNR and CDR2 is FQNEAQ (reference sequence). This CDR3 contains 15 residues. V lost 2 bases and J 8 bases, leaving 18 bases between the germline ends.

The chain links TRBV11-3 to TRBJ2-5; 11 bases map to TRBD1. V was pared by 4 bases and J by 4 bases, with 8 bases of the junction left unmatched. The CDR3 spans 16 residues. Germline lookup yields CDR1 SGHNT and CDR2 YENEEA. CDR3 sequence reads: CASSSETGTGGETQYF. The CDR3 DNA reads TGTGCCAGCAGCTCAGAGACCGGGACAGGGGGAGAGACCCAGTACTTC. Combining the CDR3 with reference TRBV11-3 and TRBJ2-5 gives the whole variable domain EAGVVQSPRYKIIEKKQPVAFWCNPISGHNTLYWYLQNLGQGPELLIRYENEEAVDDSQLPKDRFSAERLKGVDSTLKIQPAELGDSAVYLCASSSETGTGGETQYFGPGTRLLVL.

CDR3 amino acids: CASSEASGGHTGELFF. CDR3 sequence (DNA): TGTGCCAGTAGTGAAGCTTCGGGGGGTCACACCGGGGAGCTGTTTTTT. The V and J genes are TRBV19 and TRBJ2-2, with TRBD2 matching over 7 bases. Germline CDR1 reads LNHDA; CDR2 reads SQIVND (reference sequence). The junction had 9 bases not matched to a gene; V was cut back by 5 bases and J by 3 bases. The CDR3 totals 16 residues.

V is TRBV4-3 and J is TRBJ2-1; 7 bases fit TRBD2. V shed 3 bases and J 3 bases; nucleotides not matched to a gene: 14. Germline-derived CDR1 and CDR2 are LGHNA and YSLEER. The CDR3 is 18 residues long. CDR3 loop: CASSQDLGGTTYYNEQFF. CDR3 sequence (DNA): TGCGCCAGCAGCCAGGACCTGGGGGGGACGACTTACTACAATGAGCAGTTCTTC.

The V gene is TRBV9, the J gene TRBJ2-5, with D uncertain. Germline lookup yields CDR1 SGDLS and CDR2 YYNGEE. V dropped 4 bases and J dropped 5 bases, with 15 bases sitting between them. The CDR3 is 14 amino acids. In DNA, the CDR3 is TGTGCCAGCAGCCGACTTTCTAACTTGGAGACCCAGTACTTC. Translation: CASSRLSNLETQYF. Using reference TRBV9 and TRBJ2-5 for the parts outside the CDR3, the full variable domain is DSGVTQTPKHLITATGQRVTLRCSPRSGDLSVYWYQQSLDQGLQFLIQYYNGEERAKGNILERFSAQQFPDLHSELNLSSLELGDSALYFCASSRLSNLETQYFGPGTRLLVL.

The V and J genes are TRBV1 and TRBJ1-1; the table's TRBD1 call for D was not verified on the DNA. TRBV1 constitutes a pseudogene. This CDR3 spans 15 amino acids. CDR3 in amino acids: CTSSHVLQGCTEAFF. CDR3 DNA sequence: TGCACCAGCAGCCACGTCCTACAGGGATGCACTGAAGCTTTCTTT.

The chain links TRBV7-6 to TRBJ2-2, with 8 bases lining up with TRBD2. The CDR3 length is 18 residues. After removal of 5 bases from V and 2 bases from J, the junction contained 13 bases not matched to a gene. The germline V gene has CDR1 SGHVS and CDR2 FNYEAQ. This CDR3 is CASSPLGLAYQNTGELFF. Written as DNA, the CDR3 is TGTGCCAGCAGCCCCCTCGGACTAGCCTACCAAAACACCGGGGAGCTGTTTTTT.

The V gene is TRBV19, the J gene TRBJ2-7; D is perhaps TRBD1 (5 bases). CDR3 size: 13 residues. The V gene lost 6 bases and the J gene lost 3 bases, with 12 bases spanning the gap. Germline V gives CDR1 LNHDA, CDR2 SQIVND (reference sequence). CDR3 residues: CASRQGHDYEQYF. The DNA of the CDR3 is TGTGCCAGTAGACAAGGACACGACTACGAGCAGTACTTC.